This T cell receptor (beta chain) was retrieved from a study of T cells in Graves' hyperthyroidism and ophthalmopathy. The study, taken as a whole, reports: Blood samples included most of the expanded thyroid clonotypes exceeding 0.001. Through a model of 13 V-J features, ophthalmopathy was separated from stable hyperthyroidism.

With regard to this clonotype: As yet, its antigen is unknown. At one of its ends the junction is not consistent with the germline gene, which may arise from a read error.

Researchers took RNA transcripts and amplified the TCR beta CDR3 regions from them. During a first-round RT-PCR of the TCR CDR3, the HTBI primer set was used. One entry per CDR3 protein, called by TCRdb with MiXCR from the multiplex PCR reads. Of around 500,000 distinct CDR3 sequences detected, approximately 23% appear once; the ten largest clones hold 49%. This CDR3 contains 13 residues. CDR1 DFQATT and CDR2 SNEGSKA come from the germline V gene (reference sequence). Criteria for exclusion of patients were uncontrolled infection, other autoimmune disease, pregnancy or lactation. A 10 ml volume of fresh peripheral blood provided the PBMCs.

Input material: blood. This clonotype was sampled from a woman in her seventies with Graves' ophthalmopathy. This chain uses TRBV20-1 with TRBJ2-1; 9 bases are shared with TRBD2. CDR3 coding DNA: TGCAGGGCTAGAGAGGGACTAGCACATGAGCAGTTCTTC. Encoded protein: CRAREGLAHEQFF.